The 9 T cell receptor beta chains presented below share a single source sample, sequenced in a study of cytomegalovirus exposure and HLA in healthy donors. 60 Vbeta and 13 Jbeta primers were used in PCR. Here immunoSEQ multiplex PCR was the method, and the copy in TCRdb shows in-frame clones only, minus some. The sample contains about 100,000 clones, 73% of which appear only once. The sample consisted of PBMCs. These receptors were collected from a man aged 35-49 years in good health and CMV-seronegative.

The gene calls are TRBV25-1 and TRBJ2-1; 13 bases fit TRBD2. V lost 2 bases to trimming and J lost 9 bases; unmatched junction nucleotides: 10. The CDR3 runs to 17 residues. The germline gives CDR1 MGHDK, CDR2 SYGVNS. CDR3: CASSETGTSGAWGEQFF. The CDR3 region has the DNA TGTGCCAGCAGTGAAACCGGGACTAGCGGGGCCTGGGGTGAGCAGTTCTTC.

This chain links TRBV6-5 with TRBJ2-7; tentatively, D is TRBD1 (5 bases). This CDR3 contains 14 residues. Germline V gene lookup returns CDR1 MNHEY and CDR2 SVGAGI. V was clipped by 6 bases and J by 3 bases, with 15 bases between them. CDR3 nucleotide sequence: TGTGCCAGCAGCCCCTCCGGACAAAGCTACGAGCAGTACTTC. It specifies CASSPSGQSYEQYF.

As concerns this clone: The junction departs from germline at one end; a sequencing error may be responsible. V and J are TRBV5-4 and TRBJ1-3; D is unclear. This CDR3 spans 14 amino acids. Germline-derived CDR1 and CDR2 are SGHNT and YYREEE (reference sequence). The chain's CDR3 is CASSFAGSENTIYF. The CDR3 DNA sequence: TGTGCCAGCAGCTTTGCCGGGTCTGAAAACACCATATATTTT.

J is TRBJ1-1 and V is TRBV2, with D maybe TRBD1 (5 bases). Looked up from germline, CDR1 is SNHLY and CDR2 is FYNNEI. With 0 bases removed from V and 8 bases from J, the gap between germline ends came to 7 bases. CDR3 length equals 12 residues. The CDR3 DNA reads TGTGCCAGCAGTGAAGCCGGGGGAGAAGCTTTCTTT. Protein sequence: CASSEAGGEAFF.

This chain joins TRBV5-1 and TRBJ2-7; 8 bases align to TRBD2. Trimming took 1 base from V and 2 from J; bases not matched to a gene: 5. This CDR3 spans 15 amino acids. From germline, CDR1 is SGHRS and CDR2 YFSETQ. The CDR3 DNA reads TGCGCCAGCAGCTTGTTAGTAGCGGGAACCTACGAGCAGTACTTC. Protein: CASSLLVAGTYEQYF.

The chain employs TRBV30 and TRBJ2-5; 7 positions match TRBD1. This CDR3 region has 14 residues. Germline lookup yields CDR1 GTSNPN and CDR2 SVGIG (reference sequence). V shed 0 bases and J 5 bases; nucleotides not matched to a gene: 6. In DNA form, the CDR3 reads TGTGCCTGGAGTGTGAAAGGGGGCAGGGAGACCCAGTACTTC. Encoded protein: CAWSVKGGRETQYF. Drawing the rest from reference TRBV30 and TRBJ2-5, the complete variable domain is SQTIHQWPATLVQPVGSPLSLECTVEGTSNPNLYWYRQAAGRGLQLLFYSVGIGQISSEVPQNLSASRPQDRQFILSSKKLLLSDSGFYLCAWSVKGGRETQYFGPGTRLLVL.

The CDR3 region is CASSPLGDRSTDTQYF. The CDR3 nucleotides read TGTGCCAGCTCACCATTGGGGGACAGAAGCACAGATACGCAGTATTTT. This rearrangement joins TRBV18 to TRBJ2-3; 7 bases fit TRBD1. Germline V CDR1 and CDR2: KGHSH, LQKENI. The CDR3 is 16 residues long. V lost 2 bases to trimming and J lost 0 bases; unmatched junction nucleotides: 5.

The chain carries TRBV5-4 and TRBJ2-7, with a weak D call TRBD2 (5 bases). The CDR3 loop spans 13 amino acids. Germline loops: CDR1 SGHNT, CDR2 YYREEE (reference sequence). The V end lost 2 bases, the J end lost 1 base, and 7 bases lay between the germline ends. CDR3 nucleotide sequence: TGTGCCAGCAGCTTACGGGGATCCTACGAGCAGTACTTC. Encoded protein: CASSLRGSYEQYF. Full variable domain (remainder filled in from reference TRBV5-4 and TRBJ2-7): ETGVTQSPTHLIKTRGQQVTLRCSSQSGHNTVSWYQQALGQGPQFIFQYYREEENGRGNFPPRFSGLQFPNYSSELNVNALELDDSALYLCASSLRGSYEQYFGPGTRLTVT.

The chain uses TRBV6-1 and TRBJ1-2; tentative D call: TRBD1 (6 bases). Trimming removed 6 bases from V and 7 bases from J, with 15 bases in between. The CDR3 is 13 residues long. Germline values: CDR1 MNHNS, CDR2 SASEGT. The CDR3, as DNA: TGTGCCAGCAGCCCAGGACAGTATCTTGGCTACACCTTC. It yields the protein CASSPGQYLGYTF.